These 30 T cell receptor beta chains were sequenced from one sample in a study of metastatic and nonmetastatic thyroid tumors. Patients were all untreated before their thyroid surgery. TCRdb reanalyzed the PCR reads via MiXCR. There are about 7,300 clones in the sample; over 15% occur only once, and around 9.6% lies in the top ten. Specimen: adjacent normal tissue. The source of these receptors is a female donor with papillary thyroid cancer or a benign thyroid nodule (not recorded which). Some clones in this sample may be carry-over from other donors' samples.

This clone appeared many times. The chain joins TRBV7-9 to TRBJ2-4; TRBD1 matches 7 bases. The V segment lost 5 bases and the J segment 2 bases; nucleotides outside the gene matches: 6. The germline V gene encodes CDR1 SEHNR and CDR2 FQNEAQ (reference sequence). The CDR3 has 15 amino acids. CDR3 in amino acids: CASSIKQGTKNIQYF. CDR3 nucleotide sequence: TGTGCCAGCAGCATCAAACAGGGGACCAAAAACATTCAGTACTTC.

This clone was seen many times. The V gene is TRBV5-6, the J gene TRBJ1-2, with 10 bases matching TRBD1. V dropped 0 bases and J dropped 7; count of bases not matched to a gene: 9. This CDR3 contains 16 residues. Germline CDR1 and CDR2: SGHDT and YYEEEE. CDR3 sequence: CASSLEGTGESSGYTF. CDR3 in DNA: TGTGCCAGCAGCTTGGAGGGGACAGGGGAGTCGTCTGGCTACACCTTC.

This clone is labeled medium-sized (0.01 to 0.1%). The chain links TRBV6-1 to TRBJ1-2, with D possibly being TRBD1 (6 bases). CDR1 and CDR2 (germline): MNHNS, SASEGT. CDR3 length equals 14 residues. V was shortened by 3 bases and J by 1 base, with 9 bases between the two germline ends. The CDR3 sequence is CASSEGDNNYGYTF. The CDR3 region has the DNA TGTGCCAGCAGTGAGGGGGACAATAACTATGGCTACACCTTC.

Ten or more counts support this clone. J is TRBJ2-1 and V is TRBV7-3; D is perhaps TRBD2 (7 bases). V dropped 6 bases and J dropped 7 bases, with 13 bases sitting between them. The CDR3 contains 13 residues. Per germline, CDR1 SGHTA and CDR2 FQGTGA. CDR3 sequence: CASRKGGANEQFF. CDR3 DNA sequence: TGTGCCAGCAGGAAAGGGGGGGCGAATGAGCAGTTCTTC.

In its sample, this clone ranks as medium-sized (0.01 to 0.1%). The V and J genes are TRBV24-1 and TRBJ1-6; D is uncertain. V was cut by 7 bases and J by 0 bases, with 6 bases left in between. The CDR3 extends over 14 amino acids. Germline V gene sequence: CDR1 KGHDR, CDR2 SFDVKD. DNA for the CDR3: TGTGCCACCAGGCAGAGCTCCTATAATTCACCCCTCCACTTT. Encoded protein: CATRQSSYNSPLHF.

This chain joins TRBV11-2 and TRBJ1-3; D is uncertain. The CDR3 consists of 13 residues. Germline-derived CDR1 and CDR2 are SGHAT and FQNNGV. The germline V and J ends were trimmed by 2 bases and 16 bases, with 18 bases remaining between them. CDR3 loop: CASSLPVVGGSYF. The DNA for the CDR3 is TGTGCCAGCAGCTTACCCGTCGTAGGCGGCTCCTATTTT.

The chain links TRBV2 to TRBJ2-7, with 8 nucleotides matching TRBD2. CDR1 and CDR2 (germline): SNHLY, FYNNEI. This CDR3 comprises 15 residues. Unmatched junction bases numbered 10, after V lost 6 bases and J lost 3 bases. In DNA form, the CDR3 reads TGTGCCAGCAGATTTCCGGGACTAGGGTACTACGAGCAGTACTTC. Its translation: CASRFPGLGYYEQYF.

By share of the sample, this clone is medium-sized. This chain connects TRBV27 to TRBJ1-1; possible D gene TRBD1, 6 bases. The CDR3 covers 13 residues. The germline CDR1 and CDR2 sequences are MNHEY and SMNVEV (reference sequence). V dropped 4 bases and J dropped 1 base, with 7 bases sitting between them. This CDR3 reads CASSSGQNTEAFF. CDR3 in DNA: TGTGCCAGCAGTTCGGGACAGAACACTGAAGCTTTCTTT.

The chain combines TRBV2 with TRBJ1-4; D is unresolved. Trimming stripped 5 bases from V and 8 bases from J, with 12 bases between. The V gene's germline CDR1 is SNHLY and CDR2 FYNNEI. The CDR3 length is 13 residues. The CDR3 region is CASSYQRGEKLFF. CDR3 nucleotide sequence: TGTGCCAGCAGTTATCAAAGAGGAGAAAAACTGTTTTTT.

By share, this clone ranks as medium-sized. The chain couples TRBV7-3 to TRBJ2-2, with no clear D. The germline gives CDR1 SGHTA, CDR2 FQGTGA. V was clipped by 4 bases and J by 6 bases, with 18 bases between them. The CDR3 totals 16 residues. CDR3 sequence: CASSYIRAEGSGELFF. The CDR3 region has the DNA TGTGCCAGCAGCTATATCCGGGCAGAAGGATCCGGGGAGCTGTTTTTT.

This clone is medium-sized by share. J is TRBJ1-5 and V is TRBV19; 9 bases line up with TRBD1. This CDR3 comprises 17 residues. J was trimmed by 2 bases and V by 3 bases; bases with no gene match: 8. Germline values: CDR1 LNHDA, CDR2 SQIVND (reference sequence). The CDR3 spells CASSITSGQGGNQPQHF. As DNA, the CDR3 is TGTGCCAGTAGTATTACCTCGGGACAGGGTGGCAATCAGCCCCAGCATTTT.

This clone was observed many times. The V gene is TRBV10-2, the J gene TRBJ2-1; D call uncertain. Trimming pared 2 bases from V and 7 bases from J, leaving 9 bases between. Germline CDR1 is WSHSY and CDR2 is SAAADI. The CDR3 sequence is 13 residues long. The DNA of the CDR3 is TGCGCCAGCAGTGAGCCCCTAGGGAATGAGCAGTTCTTC. It codes for CASSEPLGNEQFF.

This clone has a count of ten or more. The rearrangement uses TRBV2 and TRBJ2-1; possibly TRBD2 for D (5 bases). Germline-derived CDR1 and CDR2 are SNHLY and FYNNEI. Trimming removed 6 bases at V and 9 bases at J, with 18 bases between. The CDR3 contains 14 residues. The CDR3 loop is CASRRERLEGEQFF. CDR3 nucleotides: TGTGCCAGCAGACGGGAAAGGTTAGAGGGTGAGCAGTTCTTC.

This clone is medium-sized in the sample. Mismatch with germline at one junction end may stem from a read error. V gene TRBV6-1 combines with J gene TRBJ2-3, with TRBD1 matching over 7 bases. The CDR3 extends over 14 amino acids. Germline CDR1 reads MNHNS; CDR2 reads SASEGT. The CDR3 loop is CASGEDRSTDTQYF. The CDR3 DNA sequence: TGTGCCAGCGGTGAGGACAGGTCCACAGATACGCAGTATTTT.

This clone appeared a few times. An end of the junction does not agree with germline; a read error may underlie this. In nucleotides, the CDR3 is TGTGCCAGCAGCTTACAGGGCCAAGAGACCCACTACTTC. Amino acid sequence: CASSLQGQETHYF. The chain employs TRBV7-3 and TRBJ2-5; D perhaps matches TRBD1 (5 bases). This CDR3 contains 13 residues. Germline CDR1 reads SGHTA; CDR2 reads FQGTGA.

V is TRBV27 and J is TRBJ2-7; 7 bases are shared with TRBD2. J was trimmed by 5 bases and V by 6 bases; bases with no gene match: 7. CDR3 length: 13 residues. Germline V gene sequence: CDR1 MNHEY, CDR2 SMNVEV (reference sequence). CDR3 sequence reads: CASRTSPLHEQYF. The CDR3 nucleotides read TGTGCCAGCAGGACTAGCCCCCTCCACGAGCAGTACTTC.

By proportion, this clone is medium-sized. This sequence joins TRBV19 and TRBJ1-1, with unresolved D. V gave up 6 bases and J gave up 0 bases, with 8 bases separating them. CDR1 and CDR2 (germline): LNHDA, SQIVND (reference sequence). The CDR3 runs 13 residues. This CDR3 is CASSTSLNTEAFF. The DNA for the CDR3 is TGTGCCAGTAGCACTTCCCTGAACACTGAAGCTTTCTTT.

In its sample, this clone ranks as medium-sized. The chain combines TRBV4-2 with TRBJ2-7, with D perhaps matching TRBD2 (6 bases). The germline V gene encodes CDR1 LGHNA and CDR2 YNFKEQ. Deletions cut 3 bases from V and 3 bases from J, with 18 bases between. This CDR3 contains 16 residues. The CDR3 bases are TGTGCCAGCAGCCAGGATTTGGGGGGATACTTCTACGAGCAGTACTTC. Translating gives CASSQDLGGYFYEQYF.

The CDR3 nucleotides are TGTGCCAGCAGCCCAGGAGAGGGGACAGGGAGTGGCTACACCTTC. It translates to CASSPGEGTGSGYTF. The V gene is TRBV9, the J gene TRBJ1-2; TRBD1 aligns across 9 bases. With V trimmed by 4 bases and J by 7 bases, 11 bases remained unmatched. Germline V CDR1 and CDR2: SGDLS, YYNGEE. The CDR3 length is 15 residues.

J is TRBJ2-1 and V is TRBV6-2 or TRBV6-3; TRBD2 matches 12 bases. The CDR3 has 16 amino acids. Trimming removed 6 bases from V and 3 bases from J; junction bases left unmatched: 6. Germline-derived CDR1 and CDR2 are MNHEY and SVGEGT. CDR3 residues: CASSLLLAGGYNEQFF. The CDR3, as DNA: TGTGCCAGCAGCCTTTTACTAGCGGGAGGCTACAATGAGCAGTTCTTC.

This clone was found many times. This may come from a read error, since a much larger clone is one base off. Other nucleotide sequences in the sample specify the same CDR3. The chain uses TRBV4-3 and TRBJ2-7, with TRBD2 matching 11 bases. Per germline, CDR1 LGHNA and CDR2 YSLEER. The length of the CDR3 is 20 residues. CDR3 coding DNA: TGCGCCAGCAGCCAACGACAGGGATCCCCGACTAGCGGGGTCGGATACGAGCAGTACTTT. It codes for CASSQRQGSPTSGVGYEQYF.

This clone is deemed medium-sized. The rearrangement uses TRBV19 and TRBJ2-2, with D perhaps TRBD2 (5 bases). V dropped 2 bases and J dropped 0 bases, with 13 bases sitting between them. The germline V gene encodes CDR1 LNHDA and CDR2 SQIVND (reference sequence). The CDR3 sequence is 17 residues long. Here the CDR3 reads CASSIREPNSNTGELFF. The CDR3 nucleotides are TGTGCCAGTAGTATACGGGAACCTAATTCGAACACCGGGGAGCTGTTTTTT.

This clone was counted only a few times. V is TRBV12-3 or TRBV12-4 and J is TRBJ2-7, with D maybe TRBD1 (6 bases). This CDR3 has 14 amino acids. Trimming shortened V by 4 bases and J by 6 bases, and 16 bases separated the two germline ends. CDR3 DNA: TGTGCCAGCAGTTGGGGACACACTCTGGGCGAGCAGTACTTC. Protein product: CASSWGHTLGEQYF.

This clone was found many times. This chain's CDR3 is CATKDRSRDEQFF. DNA of the CDR3: TGTGCCACCAAGGACAGGAGTAGGGATGAGCAGTTCTTC. The V call is TRBV24-1, the J call TRBJ2-1, with TRBD1 matching over 7 bases. J gave up 8 bases and V 8 bases, and 8 bases lay outside the gene matches. CDR3 size: 13 residues. Germline CDR1 and CDR2: KGHDR and SFDVKD.

This clone occurred a few times. The chain couples TRBV28 to TRBJ2-7, with a possible D match to TRBD2 (6 bases). The CDR3 covers 19 residues. Trimming took 5 bases from V and 3 from J, leaving 29 bases between them. The V gene's germline CDR1 is MDHEN and CDR2 SYDVKM. DNA of the CDR3: TGTGCCAGCAGTCCCGAAGGTCCAAGCGGAGGGCAGGGCGTCTACGAGCAGTACTTC. This gives the protein CASSPEGPSGGQGVYEQYF.

This clone was recorded at least ten times. The chain recombines TRBV20-1 with TRBJ2-5; D is perhaps TRBD1 or TRBD2 (5 bases each). This CDR3 is built from 14 residues. V was pared by 6 bases and J by 5 bases, with 19 bases between. The germline V gene has CDR1 DFQATT and CDR2 SNEGSKA (reference sequence). This chain's CDR3 is CSASLRGAGETQYF. The CDR3 DNA is TGCAGTGCGAGTCTCAGAGGGGCTGGGGAGACCCAGTACTTC.

By share, this clone ranks as medium-sized (0.01 to 0.1%). The chain employs TRBV7-3 and TRBJ2-1; D is undetermined. There are 12 residues in the CDR3. Trimming took 4 bases from V and 9 from J, leaving 10 bases between them. Germline V lookup: CDR1 SGHTA, CDR2 FQGTGA. Written as DNA, the CDR3 is TGTGCCAGCAGCTCCTCCTCGGGTGAGCAGTTCTTC. Protein product: CASSSSSGEQFF.

By share, this clone counts as medium-sized. The chain links TRBV11-2 to TRBJ2-7, with D tentatively TRBD1 (6 bases). Trimming pared 8 bases from V and 2 bases from J, leaving 16 bases between. CDR1 and CDR2 (germline): SGHAT, FQNNGV. The CDR3 length is 14 residues. CDR3 nucleotide sequence: TGTGCCAGCGCTAGGACAGACACCCCCTACGAGCAGTACTTC. Protein product: CASARTDTPYEQYF.

This clone has at least ten counts. This sequence joins TRBV6-1 and TRBJ1-3; TRBD1 might be the D (5 bases). Trimming stripped 4 bases from V and 4 bases from J, with 14 bases between. Per germline, CDR1 MNHNS and CDR2 SASEGT. The CDR3 runs 15 residues. Here the CDR3 DNA reads TGTGCCAGCAGTGCATCAAGGGGAACAGGAAACACCATATATTTT. This codes for CASSASRGTGNTIYF.

This clone was seen ten or more times. Other DNA sequences in this sample translate to the same CDR3. The chain's CDR3 is CASSVVPGPRDTQYF. The CDR3 coding sequence is TGTGCCAGCAGCGTAGTTCCGGGACCGCGGGATACGCAGTATTTT. The rearrangement joins TRBV9 to TRBJ2-3; D could derive from TRBD1 or TRBD2 (5 bases each). This CDR3 spans 15 amino acids. The V and J ends lost 0 bases and 6 bases respectively, with 14 bases between them. Germline V CDR1 and CDR2: SGDLS, YYNGEE.